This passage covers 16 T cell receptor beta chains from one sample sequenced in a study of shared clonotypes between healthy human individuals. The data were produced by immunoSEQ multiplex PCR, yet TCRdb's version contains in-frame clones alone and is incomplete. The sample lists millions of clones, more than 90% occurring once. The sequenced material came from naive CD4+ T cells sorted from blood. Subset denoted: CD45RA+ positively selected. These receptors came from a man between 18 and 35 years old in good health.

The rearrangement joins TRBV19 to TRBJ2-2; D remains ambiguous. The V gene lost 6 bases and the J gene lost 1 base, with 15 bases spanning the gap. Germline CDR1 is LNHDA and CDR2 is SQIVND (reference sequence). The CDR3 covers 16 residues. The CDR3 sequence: CASRGRLGVNTGELFF. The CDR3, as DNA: TGTGCCAGTAGAGGCAGATTAGGAGTGAACACCGGGGAGCTGTTTTTT. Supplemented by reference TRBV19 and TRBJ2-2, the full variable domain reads DGGITQSPKYLFRKEGQNVTLSCEQNLNHDAMYWYRQDPGQGLRLIYYSQIVNDFQKGDIAEGYSVSREKKESFPLTVTSAQKNPTAFYLCASRGRLGVNTGELFFGEGSRLTVL.

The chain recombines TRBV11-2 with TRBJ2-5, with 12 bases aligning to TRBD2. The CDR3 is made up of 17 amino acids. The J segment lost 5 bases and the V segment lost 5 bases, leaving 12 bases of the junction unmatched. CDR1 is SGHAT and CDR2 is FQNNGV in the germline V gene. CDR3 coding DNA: TGTGCCAGCAGCCCAAGCTGGCTAGCGGGAGGGCCGGAGACCCAGTACTTC. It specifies CASSPSWLAGGPETQYF. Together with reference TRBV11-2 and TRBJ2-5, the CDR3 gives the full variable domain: EAGVAQSPRYKIIEKRQSVAFWCNPISGHATLYWYQQILGQGPKLLIQFQNNGVVDDSQLPKDRFSAERLKGVDSTLKIQPAKLEDSAVYLCASSPSWLAGGPETQYFGPGTRLLVL.

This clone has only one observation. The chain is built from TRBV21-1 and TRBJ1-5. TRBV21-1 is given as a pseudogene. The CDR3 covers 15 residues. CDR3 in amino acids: CASSAPLQGTQPQHF. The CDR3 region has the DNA TGTGCCAGCAGCGCACCGCTACAAGGGACGCAGCCCCAGCATTTT.

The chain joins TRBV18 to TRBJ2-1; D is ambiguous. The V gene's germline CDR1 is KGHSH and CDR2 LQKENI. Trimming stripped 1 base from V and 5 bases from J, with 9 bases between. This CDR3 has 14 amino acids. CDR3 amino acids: CASSPRNTDNEQFF. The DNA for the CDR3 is TGTGCCAGCTCACCACGGAATACAGACAATGAGCAGTTCTTC.

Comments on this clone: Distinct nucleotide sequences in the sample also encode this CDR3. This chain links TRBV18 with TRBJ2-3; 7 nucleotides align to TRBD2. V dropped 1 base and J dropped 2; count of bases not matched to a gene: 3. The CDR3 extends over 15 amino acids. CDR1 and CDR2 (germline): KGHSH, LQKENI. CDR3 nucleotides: TGTGCCAGCTCACCACTAGCGGGCACCACAGATACGCAGTATTTT. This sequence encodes CASSPLAGTTDTQYF. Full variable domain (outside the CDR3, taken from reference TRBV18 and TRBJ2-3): NAGVMQNPRHLVRRRGQEARLRCSPMKGHSHVYWYRQLPEEGLKFMVYLQKENIIDESGMPKERFSAEFPKEGPSILRIQQVVRGDSAAYFCASSPLAGTTDTQYFGPGTRLTVL.

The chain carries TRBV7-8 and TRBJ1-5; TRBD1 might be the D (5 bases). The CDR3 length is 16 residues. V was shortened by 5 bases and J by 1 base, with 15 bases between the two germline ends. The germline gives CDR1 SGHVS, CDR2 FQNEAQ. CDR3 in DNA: TGTGCCAGCAGCCCATCGGTCGGGGCGAGCAATCAGCCCCAGCATTTT. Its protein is CASSPSVGASNQPQHF.

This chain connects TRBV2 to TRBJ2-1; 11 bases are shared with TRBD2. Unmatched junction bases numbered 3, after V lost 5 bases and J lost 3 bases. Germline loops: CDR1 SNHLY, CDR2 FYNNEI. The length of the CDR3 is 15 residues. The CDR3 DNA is TGTGCCAGCAGTACCACTAGCGGGAGCTACAATGAGCAGTTCTTC. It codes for CASSTTSGSYNEQFF.

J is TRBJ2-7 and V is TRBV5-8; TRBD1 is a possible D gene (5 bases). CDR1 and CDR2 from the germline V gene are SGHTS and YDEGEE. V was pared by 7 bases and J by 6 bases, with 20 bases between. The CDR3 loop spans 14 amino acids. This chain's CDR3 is CASGPWGRLVEQYF. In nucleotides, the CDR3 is TGTGCCAGCGGACCTTGGGGCAGGCTCGTCGAGCAGTACTTC.

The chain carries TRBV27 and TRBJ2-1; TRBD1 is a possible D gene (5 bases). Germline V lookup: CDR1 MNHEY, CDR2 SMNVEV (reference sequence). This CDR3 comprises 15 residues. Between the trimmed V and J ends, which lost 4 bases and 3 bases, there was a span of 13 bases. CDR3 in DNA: TGTGCCAGCAGTTCCAGGGTCTCGAACTACAATGAGCAGTTCTTC. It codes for CASSSRVSNYNEQFF.

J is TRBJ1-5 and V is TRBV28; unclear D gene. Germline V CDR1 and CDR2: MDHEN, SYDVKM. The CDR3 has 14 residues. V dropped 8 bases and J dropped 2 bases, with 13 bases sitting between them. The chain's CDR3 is CASAKGLGNQPQHF. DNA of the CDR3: TGTGCCAGCGCAAAAGGATTAGGCAATCAGCCCCAGCATTTT.

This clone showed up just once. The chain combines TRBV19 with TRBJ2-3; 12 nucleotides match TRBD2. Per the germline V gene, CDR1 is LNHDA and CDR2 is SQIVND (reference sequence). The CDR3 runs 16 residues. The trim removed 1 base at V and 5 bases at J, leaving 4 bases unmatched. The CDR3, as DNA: TGTGCCAGTAGTATAGCGCCGGGACTAGCGGGAGATACGCAGTATTTT. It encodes CASSIAPGLAGDTQYF.

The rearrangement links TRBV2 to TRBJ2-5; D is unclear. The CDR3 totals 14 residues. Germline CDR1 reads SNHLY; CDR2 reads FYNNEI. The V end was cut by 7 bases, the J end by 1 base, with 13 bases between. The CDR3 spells CASTKEHIQETQYF. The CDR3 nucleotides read TGTGCCAGCACTAAGGAACACATCCAAGAGACCCAGTACTTC. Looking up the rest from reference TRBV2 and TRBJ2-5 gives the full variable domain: EPEVTQTPSHQVTQMGQEVILRCVPISNHLYFYWYRQILGQKVEFLVSFYNNEISEKSEIFDDQFSVERPDGSNFTLKIRSTKLEDSAMYFCASTKEHIQETQYFGPGTRLLVL.

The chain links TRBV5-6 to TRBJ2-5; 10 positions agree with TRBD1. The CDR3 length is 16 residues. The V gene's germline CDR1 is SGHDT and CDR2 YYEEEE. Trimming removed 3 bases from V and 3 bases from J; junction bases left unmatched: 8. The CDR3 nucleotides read TGTGCCAGCAGCTCACCGGGGGACAGGGGAGAAGAGACCCAGTACTTC. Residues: CASSSPGDRGEETQYF.

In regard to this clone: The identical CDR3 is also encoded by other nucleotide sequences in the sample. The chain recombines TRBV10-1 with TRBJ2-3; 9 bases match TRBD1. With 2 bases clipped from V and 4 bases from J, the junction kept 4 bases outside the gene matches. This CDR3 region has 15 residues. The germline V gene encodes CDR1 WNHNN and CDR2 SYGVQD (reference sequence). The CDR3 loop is CASSEDRGKADTQYF. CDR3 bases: TGCGCCAGCAGTGAGGACAGGGGGAAAGCAGATACGCAGTATTTT.

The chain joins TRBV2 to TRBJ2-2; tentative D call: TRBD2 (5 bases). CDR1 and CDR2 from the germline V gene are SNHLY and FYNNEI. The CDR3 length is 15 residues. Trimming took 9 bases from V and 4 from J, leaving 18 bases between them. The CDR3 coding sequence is TGTGCCAGTGGTGGCGGGCGGAACCCCACCGGGGAGCTGTTTTTT. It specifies CASGGGRNPTGELFF.

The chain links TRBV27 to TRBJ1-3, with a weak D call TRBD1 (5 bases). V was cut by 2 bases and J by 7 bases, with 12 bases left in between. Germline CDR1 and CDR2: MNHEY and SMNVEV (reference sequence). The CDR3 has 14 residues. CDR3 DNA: TGTGCCAGCAGTTTAGCAGGGAACGGTAACACCATATATTTT. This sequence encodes CASSLAGNGNTIYF.